A selection of T cell receptor beta chains follows, all from one sample in a study of blood T cell repertoires in COVID-19. Assay used: immunoSEQ multiplex PCR; TCRdb lists only in-frame clones, some missing. The data show hundreds of thousands of clones, approximately 90% seen once. The sequencing input was peripheral blood. These receptors all stem from a woman between 18 and 30 years old with acute or convalescent COVID-19. CDR3s include the opening cysteine and the closing phenylalanine or tryptophan. Fields, in order: clone size, J gene, D gene, V gene, CDR3 DNA, CDR3 protein. The D gene is left open where the match is weak. Only some rows state a clone size, as once, few, many or a class for expanded clones.

.	TRBJ2-1	TRBD1	TRBV28	TGTGCCAGCACCACCGGGACAGCCTACAATGAGCAGTTCTTC	CASTTGTAYNEQFF
few	TRBJ1-6	.	TRBV3-1/TRBV3-2	TGTGCCAGCAGCCAAAAAAGGGACAATAATTCACCCCTCCACTTT	CASSQKRDNNSPLHF
.	TRBJ2-2	TRBD2	TRBV19	TGTGCCAGTAGTATACTAGCGGGGCGGGCCCCGGGGGACACCGGGGAGCTGTTTTTT	CASSILAGRAPGDTGELFF
.	TRBJ1-5	.	TRBV24-1	TGTGCCACCAGTGATCGGTCCCTTAATCAGCCCCAGCATTTT	CATSDRSLNQPQHF
.	TRBJ2-3	TRBD2	TRBV5-1	TGCGCCAGCAGTCGGGGAGGGCCCTACACAGATACGCAGTATTTT	CASSRGGPYTDTQYF
once	TRBJ1-5	.	TRBV27	TGTGCCAGCAGTCAGCGGGCAGGGTGGCAGCCCCAGCATTTT	CASSQRAGWQPQHF
.	TRBJ2-7	.	TRBV7-2	TGTGCCAGCAGCTCGGACAGTATCAGCAACGAGCAGTACTTC	CASSSDSISNEQYF
once	TRBJ1-3	TRBD1	TRBV30	TGTGCCTGGAGTGCCCCCCGGACAGGGTGGAACACCATATATTTT	CAWSAPRTGWNTIYF
.	TRBJ2-1	.	TRBV6-4	TGTGCCAGCAGGAGGACTCCCGGGGAAACTGAGCAGTTCTTC	CASRRTPGETEQFF
.	TRBJ1-5	.	TRBV27	TGTGCCAGCAGTCCCCGACCGGGACTCGTTAGCAATCAGCCCCAGCATTTT	CASSPRPGLVSNQPQHF